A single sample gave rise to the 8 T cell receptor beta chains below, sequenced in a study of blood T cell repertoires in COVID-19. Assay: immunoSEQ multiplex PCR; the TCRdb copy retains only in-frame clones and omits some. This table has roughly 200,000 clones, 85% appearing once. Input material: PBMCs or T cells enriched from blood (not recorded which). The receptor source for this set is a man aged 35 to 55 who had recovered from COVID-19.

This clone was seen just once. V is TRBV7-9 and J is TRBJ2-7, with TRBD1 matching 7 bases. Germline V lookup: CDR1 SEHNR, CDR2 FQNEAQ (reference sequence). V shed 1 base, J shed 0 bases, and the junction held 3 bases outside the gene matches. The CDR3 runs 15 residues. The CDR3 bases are TGTGCCAGCAGCTTAGGGGACAGTAACTCCTACGAGCAGTACTTC. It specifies CASSLGDSNSYEQYF.

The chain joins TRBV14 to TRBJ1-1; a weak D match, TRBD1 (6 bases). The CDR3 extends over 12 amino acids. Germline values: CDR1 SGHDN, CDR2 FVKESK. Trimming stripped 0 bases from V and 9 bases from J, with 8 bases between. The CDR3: CASSQEGGKAFF. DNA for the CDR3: TGTGCCAGCAGCCAAGAAGGGGGTAAAGCTTTCTTT.

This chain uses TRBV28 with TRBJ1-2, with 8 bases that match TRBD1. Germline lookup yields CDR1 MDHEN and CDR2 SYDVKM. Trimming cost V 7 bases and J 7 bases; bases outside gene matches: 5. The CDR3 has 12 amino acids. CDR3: CASMRQGTGYTF. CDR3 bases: TGTGCCAGCATGCGACAGGGGACTGGCTACACCTTC.

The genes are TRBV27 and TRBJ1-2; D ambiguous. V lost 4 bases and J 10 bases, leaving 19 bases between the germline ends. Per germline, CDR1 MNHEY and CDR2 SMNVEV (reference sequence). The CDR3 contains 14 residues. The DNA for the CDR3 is TGTGCCAGCAGTTGGGCGGAGGGAAACTTACTCTACACCTTC. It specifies CASSWAEGNLLYTF.

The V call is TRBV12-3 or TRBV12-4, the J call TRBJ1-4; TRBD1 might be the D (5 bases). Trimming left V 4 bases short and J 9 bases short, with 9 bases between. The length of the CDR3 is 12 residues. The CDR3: CASSSDTQKLFF. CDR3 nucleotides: TGTGCCAGCAGTTCGGACACACAAAAACTGTTTTTT.

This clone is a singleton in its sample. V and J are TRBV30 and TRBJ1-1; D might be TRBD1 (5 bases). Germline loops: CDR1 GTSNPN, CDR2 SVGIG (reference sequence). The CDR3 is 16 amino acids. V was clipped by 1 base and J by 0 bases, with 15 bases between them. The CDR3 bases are TGTGCCTGGAGTGGAGCGGGGGTGTGGGTGAACACTGAAGCTTTCTTT. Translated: CAWSGAGVWVNTEAFF.

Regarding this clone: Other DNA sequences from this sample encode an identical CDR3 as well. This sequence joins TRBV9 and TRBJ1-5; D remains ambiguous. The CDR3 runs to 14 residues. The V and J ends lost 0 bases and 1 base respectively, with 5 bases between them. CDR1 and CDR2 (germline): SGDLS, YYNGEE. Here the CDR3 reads CASSVGQSNQPQHF. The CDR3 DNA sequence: TGTGCCAGCAGCGTAGGGCAGAGCAATCAGCCCCAGCATTTT.

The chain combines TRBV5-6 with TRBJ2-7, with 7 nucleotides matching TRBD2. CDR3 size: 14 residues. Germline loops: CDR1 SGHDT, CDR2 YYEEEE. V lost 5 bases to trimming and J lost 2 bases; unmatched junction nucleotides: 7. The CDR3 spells CASSLRLAPYEQYF. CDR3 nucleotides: TGTGCCAGCAGTTTAAGACTAGCCCCCTACGAGCAGTACTTC.